The 26 T cell receptor beta chains reported below all come from one sample, sequenced in a study of shared clonotypes between healthy human individuals. Naive CD8 isolation took CD45RO-negative cells positively selected for CCR7 and excluded terminally differentiated effector memory CD45RA+ cells. Sequenced by immunoSEQ multiplex PCR; TCRdb stores in-frame clones only, minus some. The sample lists hundreds of thousands of clones, approximately 96% seen once, with 0.095% to 0.14% in the top ten. The sample was naive CD8+ T cells sorted from blood. The receptor source for this set is a woman aged 25 to 39 in good health.

This chain connects TRBV5-6 to TRBJ1-4; TRBD1 aligns across 7 bases. J was trimmed by 8 bases and V by 4 bases; bases with no gene match: 11. Germline lookup yields CDR1 SGHDT and CDR2 YYEEEE. This CDR3 spans 15 amino acids. The CDR3 here is CASSPPHDRDEKLFF. The CDR3 DNA is TGTGCCAGCAGCCCGCCTCATGACAGGGACGAAAAACTGTTTTTT. The variable domain in full, completed from reference TRBV5-6 and TRBJ1-4, reads DAGVTQSPTHLIKTRGQQVTLRCSPKSGHDTVSWYQQALGQGPQFIFQYYEEEERQRGNFPDRFSGHQFPNYSSELNVNALLLGDSALYLCASSPPHDRDEKLFFGSGTQLSVL.

V is TRBV15 and J is TRBJ2-7; the D is unclear. This CDR3 is built from 12 residues. The V and J ends lost 3 bases and 3 bases respectively, with 6 bases between them. The germline V gene encodes CDR1 LNHNV and CDR2 YYDKDF (reference sequence). In nucleotides, the CDR3 is TGTGCCACCAGCAGTCGCGGCTACGAGCAGTACTTC. It codes for CATSSRGYEQYF.

The chain uses TRBV7-6 and TRBJ2-1; 16 bases align to TRBD2. Unmatched junction bases numbered 10, after V lost 5 bases and J lost 0 bases. In germline, CDR1 is SGHVS, CDR2 FNYEAQ. This CDR3 has 20 amino acids. The chain's CDR3 is CASSPHTGLAGGPSYNEQFF. The CDR3 coding sequence is TGTGCCAGCAGCCCCCACACGGGACTAGCGGGAGGGCCCTCCTACAATGAGCAGTTCTTC.

The chain recombines TRBV5-6 with TRBJ2-7, with 7 nucleotides matching TRBD2. The germline gives CDR1 SGHDT, CDR2 YYEEEE. Trimming took 5 bases from V and 2 from J; bases not matched to a gene: 10. The CDR3 totals 15 residues. CDR3 nucleotide sequence: TGTGCCAGCAGAACTTTCGGGGGGATTGCCTACGAGCAGTACTTC. It codes for CASRTFGGIAYEQYF. The complete variable domain, with remaining parts taken from reference TRBV5-6 and TRBJ2-7, reads DAGVTQSPTHLIKTRGQQVTLRCSPKSGHDTVSWYQQALGQGPQFIFQYYEEEERQRGNFPDRFSGHQFPNYSSELNVNALLLGDSALYLCASRTFGGIAYEQYFGPGTRLTVT.

The chain combines TRBV5-5 with TRBJ1-2; D call uncertain. The CDR3 totals 14 residues. Germline V lookup: CDR1 SGHKS, CDR2 YYEKEE (reference sequence). V shed 4 bases and J shed 0 bases, with 10 bases lying between them. The CDR3 sequence: CASSKDNSNYGYTF. The DNA for the CDR3 is TGTGCCAGCAGCAAAGACAACTCTAACTATGGCTACACCTTC.

CDR3 bases: TGCGCCAGCAGCTGGACAGACGATTATGGCTACACCTTC. Residues: CASSWTDDYGYTF. This rearrangement joins TRBV5-1 to TRBJ1-2; D possibly corresponds to TRBD1 (6 bases). The germline CDR1 and CDR2 sequences are SGHRS and YFSETQ. The CDR3 totals 13 residues. The V gene lost 3 bases and the J gene lost 5 bases, with 11 bases spanning the gap.

The V call is TRBV6-4, the J call TRBJ1-1; tentatively, D is TRBD1 (5 bases). The CDR3 has 14 amino acids. Germline CDR1 reads MRHNA; CDR2 reads SNTAGT. V was shortened by 2 bases and J by 2 bases, with 9 bases between the two germline ends. The CDR3 spells CASSDGGDNTEAFF. CDR3 DNA sequence: TGTGCCAGCAGTGACGGTGGGGACAACACTGAAGCTTTCTTT.

V usage is TRBV5-1 and J usage is TRBJ2-7; tentatively, D is TRBD1 (6 bases). CDR3 length: 16 residues. The V and J ends lost 2 bases and 6 bases respectively, with 21 bases between them. Germline assignment: CDR1 SGHRS and CDR2 YFSETQ. The CDR3 sequence is CASSLDPGQRSGEQYF. For the CDR3, the DNA is TGCGCCAGCAGCTTAGATCCGGGACAAAGGTCCGGCGAGCAGTACTTC.

The V and J genes are TRBV4-1 and TRBJ2-7, with 7 positions matching TRBD1. With V trimmed by 0 bases and J by 6 bases, 8 bases remained unmatched. The germline gives CDR1 MGHRA, CDR2 YSYEKL. The CDR3 covers 15 residues. The chain's CDR3 is CASSQDFQGVVEQYF. The CDR3 DNA reads TGCGCCAGCAGCCAAGATTTTCAGGGGGTAGTCGAGCAGTACTTC.

V and J are TRBV19 and TRBJ2-1; D remains unclear. In germline, CDR1 is LNHDA, CDR2 SQIVND (reference sequence). Between the trimmed V and J ends, which lost 5 bases and 5 bases, there was a span of 4 bases. This CDR3 contains 11 residues. As DNA, the CDR3 is TGTGCCAGTAGTGCTAACAATGAGCAGTTCTTC. Encoded protein: CASSANNEQFF.

This chain uses TRBV7-9 with TRBJ1-3, with no clear D. V was cut by 5 bases and J by 2 bases, with 13 bases left in between. Per the germline V gene, CDR1 is SEHNR and CDR2 is FQNEAQ (reference sequence). The CDR3 is 15 amino acids. CDR3 sequence reads: CASSPRRYAGNTIYF. In nucleotides, the CDR3 is TGTGCCAGCAGCCCCCGCAGGTATGCTGGAAACACCATATATTTT.

The chain links TRBV28 to TRBJ1-1; D uncertain. Trimming took 2 bases from V and 0 from J, leaving 7 bases between them. The CDR3 spans 14 residues. Germline V gene sequence: CDR1 MDHEN, CDR2 SYDVKM. The CDR3 DNA sequence: TGTGCCAGCAGTTTAGGGCTCATGAACACTGAAGCTTTCTTT. Residues: CASSLGLMNTEAFF.

This clone was recorded a few times. V is TRBV27 and J is TRBJ2-7; no firm D call. This CDR3 contains 17 residues. Looked up from germline, CDR1 is MNHEY and CDR2 is SMNVEV (reference sequence). V was shortened by 2 bases and J by 4 bases, with 21 bases between the two germline ends. The CDR3 bases are TGTGCCAGCAGTTTACGACTCTTTCGGGCCGGAGATTACGAGCAGTACTTC. Protein product: CASSLRLFRAGDYEQYF.

This chain connects TRBV15 to TRBJ1-1; D gene ambiguous. Germline CDR1 LNHNV, CDR2 YYDKDF (reference sequence). This CDR3 is built from 16 residues. V dropped 0 bases and J dropped 1 base, with 12 bases sitting between them. CDR3 nucleotide sequence: TGTGCCACCAGCAGAGATCGGCGGTCGGGGAACACTGAAGCTTTCTTT. This encodes CATSRDRRSGNTEAFF.

The chain employs TRBV6-6 and TRBJ2-7; TRBD2 matches 7 bases. With 7 bases clipped from V and 6 bases from J, the junction kept 6 bases outside the gene matches. Germline V CDR1 and CDR2: MNHNY, SVGAGI (reference sequence). The CDR3 runs to 12 residues. CDR3 region: CASMAGAAEQYF. CDR3 DNA sequence: TGTGCCAGCATGGCGGGAGCGGCCGAGCAGTACTTC.

The chain is built from TRBV5-6 and TRBJ2-7; no reliable D call. Germline V gene sequence: CDR1 SGHDT, CDR2 YYEEEE. The germline V and J ends were trimmed by 1 base and 2 bases, with 10 bases remaining between them. CDR3 length: 14 residues. DNA of the CDR3: TGTGCCAGCAGCTTGCAGGACGCAACCTACGAGCAGTACTTC. Translation gives CASSLQDATYEQYF.

This clone occurred once. The CDR3 sequence: CASSWGLGQAGNTEAFF. CDR3 sequence (DNA): TGCGCCAGCAGCTGGGGGCTAGGACAGGCTGGGAACACTGAAGCTTTCTTT. The chain carries TRBV5-1 and TRBJ1-1; 7 bases are a match to TRBD1. Trimming removed 3 bases from V and 1 base from J; junction bases left unmatched: 12. CDR3 length: 17 amino acids. Per the germline V gene, CDR1 is SGHRS and CDR2 is YFSETQ.

The chain carries TRBV6-5 and TRBJ1-1; 8 nucleotides match TRBD1. In germline, CDR1 is MNHEY, CDR2 SVGAGI. The CDR3 length is 15 residues. Trimming cost V 0 bases and J 4 bases; bases outside gene matches: 4. The CDR3 DNA reads TGTGCCAGCAGTTACTCGACAGGGGCTGGCACTGAAGCTTTCTTT. Amino acids: CASSYSTGAGTEAFF.

The chain is built from TRBV27 and TRBJ2-7, with D perhaps matching TRBD1 (5 bases). Trimming left V 3 bases short and J 6 bases short, with 15 bases between. The CDR3 covers 14 residues. Per germline, CDR1 MNHEY and CDR2 SMNVEV (reference sequence). CDR3 loop: CASSLAGPFGEQYF. The CDR3 DNA follows: TGTGCCAGCAGTTTGGCAGGGCCCTTCGGCGAGCAGTACTTC.

The chain joins TRBV27 to TRBJ2-6; no clear D. This CDR3 spans 16 amino acids. Trimming shortened V by 4 bases and J by 0 bases, and 10 bases separated the two germline ends. Germline CDR1 MNHEY, CDR2 SMNVEV (reference sequence). CDR3 sequence reads: CASSYGRGSGANVLTF. The CDR3 coding sequence is TGTGCCAGCAGTTACGGTAGAGGCTCTGGGGCCAACGTCCTGACTTTC.

The chain is built from TRBV28 and TRBJ2-7; D not resolved. The CDR3 runs 13 residues. The germline V gene encodes CDR1 MDHEN and CDR2 SYDVKM. V was trimmed by 3 bases and J by 7 bases, leaving 13 bases between them. The CDR3 spells CASSFNGRPEQYF. The DNA of the CDR3 is TGTGCCAGCAGTTTTAACGGGCGGCCGGAGCAGTACTTC.

The chain links TRBV5-4 to TRBJ2-3; D call uncertain. Trimming stripped 3 bases from V and 5 bases from J, with 7 bases between. The CDR3 loop spans 12 amino acids. Germline lookup yields CDR1 SGHNT and CDR2 YYREEE (reference sequence). DNA of the CDR3: TGTGCCAGCAGCTACAATCTAGATACGCAGTATTTT. Translation gives CASSYNLDTQYF.

The chain is built from TRBV7-9 and TRBJ2-7, with D possibly TRBD2 on 6 matching bases. Looked up from germline, CDR1 is SEHNR and CDR2 is FQNEAQ (reference sequence). The CDR3 is 14 amino acids. V was cut by 3 bases and J by 3 bases, with 12 bases left in between. CDR3 in DNA: TGTGCCAGCAGCTTCGGGGGAGGTTTCTACGAGCAGTACTTC. This sequence encodes CASSFGGGFYEQYF.

The chain recombines TRBV13 with TRBJ2-7; D is possibly TRBD2 (5 bases). V was trimmed by 5 bases and J by 4 bases, leaving 33 bases between them. Germline V gene data show CDR1 as PRHDT and CDR2 as FYEKMQ (reference sequence). This CDR3 is 20 amino acids long. The CDR3 sequence: CASSPSSGRRLIVGSYEQYF. For the CDR3, the DNA is TGTGCCAGCAGCCCATCTTCCGGTAGGAGGTTAATCGTTGGCTCGTACGAGCAGTACTTC.

CDR3 DNA sequence: TGCGCCAGCAGTCAATCGCTCGATAGCGGGAGGAGGAGCTCCTACAATGAGCAGTTCTTC. Its translation is CASSQSLDSGRRSSYNEQFF. This chain joins TRBV23-1 and TRBJ2-1; TRBD2 agrees at 10 bases. TRBV23-1 counts as an open reading frame of uncertain function. V was clipped by 0 bases and J by 0 bases; unmatched bases: 11. The length of the CDR3 is 20 residues.

The chain is built from TRBV6-5 and TRBJ2-2, with 8 bases that match TRBD1. The CDR3 loop spans 15 amino acids. J was trimmed by 5 bases and V by 5 bases; bases with no gene match: 7. Germline CDR1 and CDR2: MNHEY and SVGAGI. In DNA form, the CDR3 reads TGTGCCAGCAGTGGCCAGGGGGCGGGGACCGGGGAGCTGTTTTTT. It specifies CASSGQGAGTGELFF.